This T cell receptor (beta chain) originates from a study of blood T cell repertoires in COVID-19 (TCRdb year 2020). About the full investigation: Samples covering the acute and convalescent phases of COVID-19 were provided by collaborators in the United States, Italy and Spain. The material from the prospective study consisted of cDNA or gDNA derived from T cells, B-cell-depleted T cells, or PBMCs. Subjects who had been exposed to COVID-19, were actively infected with it, or had recovered from it provided the deeply sampled blood TCRbeta repertoires that made up the dataset. The repertoires were made available in a free public database intended to serve as a resource for research on the immune response to SARS-CoV-2. The samples were drawn from two sources: the first 160 participants of the ongoing ImmuneRACE study, and 1,200 or so subjects contributed by 6 global collaborators. Nearly every sample came with metadata listing a de-identified subject ID, COVID-19 status, age in years and sex. Where available, HLA class I and class II types were taken from metadata supplied by the sample provider and were not determined by assay-based typing. On the study overall, not on this receptor specifically: The amount of clinical and demographic metadata varied by source and participant and was provided uncurated.

TCRbeta CDR3 regions were amplified from genomic DNA by means of the immunoSEQ Assay, a bias-controlled multiplex PCR. Regarding the original processing steps: Nucleated cell counts per sample were estimated from amplification of reference gene primers within the assay. To quantify the absolute abundance of each unique TCRbeta CDR3 rearrangement, sequence reads were collapsed and filtered. For each sample, productive Simpson clonality was calculated as the square root of Simpson's diversity index over productive rearrangements. What TCRdb holds here is the immuneACCESS table cut down to in-frame rearrangements. Part of the clones is not present; checked against another copy, under half of the missing clones reflect an unresolved V gene, and the others are unexplained. V and J calls and clone size follow that table, whereas D and trimming were derived from the DNA. The table for this sample lists roughly 400,000 clones; 70% to 90% of them were counted only once. The ten largest clones represent roughly 1.4% of the sample.

As regards this clone: Its antigen remains unidentified. No quality values exist for individual bases; no much larger clone is one base distant.

Looking up the germline V gene yields CDR1 MNHEY and CDR2 SVGAGI. V is shortened by 7 bases, J by 7 bases, and the region joining them spans 8 bases. The CDR3 runs 11 residues from the cysteine to the phenylalanine. Solely the CDR3 DNA is kept, with 33 bases framed from the first base. Participants in the prospective study were enrolled through a virtual design, were aged about 18 to 89 years, and lived in 24 United States geographic areas. In the prospective study, participants were assigned to cohorts based on the clinical history participants reported in a screening survey and a study questionnaire. Exposed participants had been in contact, within 2 weeks of entering the study, with a person who had a PCR-confirmed or clinician-diagnosed case of COVID-19. Each participant in the prospective study had whole blood, serum and a nasopharyngeal or oropharyngeal swab collected by mobile phlebotomists. Prospective study participants could optionally give additional blood draws and questionnaires over an approximately two-month period. Before DNA extraction, blood samples from the prospective study were shipped at room temperature or frozen.

Sequenced sample: PBMCs or T cells enriched from blood (not recorded which). The TCR was taken from a woman aged 18-29 years who had been exposed to COVID-19. The rearrangement joined TRBV6-5 to TRBJ2-1; the D gene assignment is ambiguous. CDR3 loop: CASNTRNEQFF. At the DNA level, the sequence is TGTGCCAGCAATACTCGGAATGAGCAGTTCTTC.